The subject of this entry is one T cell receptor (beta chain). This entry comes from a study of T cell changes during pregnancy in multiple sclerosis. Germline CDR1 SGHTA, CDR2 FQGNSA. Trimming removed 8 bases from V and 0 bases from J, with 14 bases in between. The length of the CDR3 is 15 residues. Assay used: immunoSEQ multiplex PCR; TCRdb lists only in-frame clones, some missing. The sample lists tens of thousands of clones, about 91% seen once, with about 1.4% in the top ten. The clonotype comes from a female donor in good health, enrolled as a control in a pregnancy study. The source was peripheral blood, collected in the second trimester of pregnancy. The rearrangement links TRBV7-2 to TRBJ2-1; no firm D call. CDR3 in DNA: TGTGCCAGCCTCAAAGGCAGACTCTCCTACAATGAGCAGTTCTTC. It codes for CASLKGRLSYNEQFF.